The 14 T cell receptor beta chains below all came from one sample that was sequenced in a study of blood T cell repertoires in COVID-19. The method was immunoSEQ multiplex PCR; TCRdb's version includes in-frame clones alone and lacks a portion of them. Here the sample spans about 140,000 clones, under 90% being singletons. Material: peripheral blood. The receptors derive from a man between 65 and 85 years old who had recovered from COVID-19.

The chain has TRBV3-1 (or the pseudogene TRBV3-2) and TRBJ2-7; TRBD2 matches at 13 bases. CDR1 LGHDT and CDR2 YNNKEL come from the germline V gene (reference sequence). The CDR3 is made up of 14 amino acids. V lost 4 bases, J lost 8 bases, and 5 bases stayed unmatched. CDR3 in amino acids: CASSPGLAGVKQYF. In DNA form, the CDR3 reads TGTGCCAGCAGCCCCGGACTAGCGGGAGTAAAGCAGTACTTC.

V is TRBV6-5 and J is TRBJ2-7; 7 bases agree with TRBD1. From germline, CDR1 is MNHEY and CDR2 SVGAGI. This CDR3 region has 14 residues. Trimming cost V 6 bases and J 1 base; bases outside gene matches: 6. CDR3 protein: CASSLQGRSYEQYF. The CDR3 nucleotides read TGTGCCAGCAGCCTACAGGGGCGTTCCTACGAGCAGTACTTC.

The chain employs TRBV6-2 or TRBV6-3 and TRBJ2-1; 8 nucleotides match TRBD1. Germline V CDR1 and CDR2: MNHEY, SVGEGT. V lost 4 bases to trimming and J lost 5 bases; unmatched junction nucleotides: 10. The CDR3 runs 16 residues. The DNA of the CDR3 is TGTGCCAGCAGTTCCTCCGCCGGGACAGGACACAATGAGCAGTTCTTC. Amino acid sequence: CASSSSAGTGHNEQFF.

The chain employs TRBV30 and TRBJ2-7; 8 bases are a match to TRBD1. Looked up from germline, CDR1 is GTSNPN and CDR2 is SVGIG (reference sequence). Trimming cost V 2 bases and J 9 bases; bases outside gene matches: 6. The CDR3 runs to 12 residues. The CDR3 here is CAWSQGTGTQYF. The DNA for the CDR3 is TGTGCCTGGAGTCAGGGGACAGGAACGCAGTACTTC.

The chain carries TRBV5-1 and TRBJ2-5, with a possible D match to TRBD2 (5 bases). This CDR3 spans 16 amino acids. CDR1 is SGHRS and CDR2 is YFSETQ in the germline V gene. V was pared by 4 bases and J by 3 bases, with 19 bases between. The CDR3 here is CASSSPGTRSKETQYF. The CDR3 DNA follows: TGCGCCAGCAGCAGCCCGGGAACACGTAGCAAAGAGACCCAGTACTTC. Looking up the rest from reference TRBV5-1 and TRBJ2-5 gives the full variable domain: KAGVTQTPRYLIKTRGQQVTLSCSPISGHRSVSWYQQTPGQGLQFLFEYFSETQRNKGNFPGRFSGRQFSNSRSEMNVSTLELGDSALYLCASSSPGTRSKETQYFGPGTRLLVL.

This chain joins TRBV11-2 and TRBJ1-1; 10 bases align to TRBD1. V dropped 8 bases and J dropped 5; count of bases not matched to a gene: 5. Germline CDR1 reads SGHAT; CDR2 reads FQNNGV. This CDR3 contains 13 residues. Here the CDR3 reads CASAGQGLTEAFF. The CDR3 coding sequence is TGTGCCAGCGCGGGACAGGGGTTGACTGAAGCTTTCTTT. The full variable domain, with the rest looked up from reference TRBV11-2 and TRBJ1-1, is EAGVAQSPRYKIIEKRQSVAFWCNPISGHATLYWYQQILGQGPKLLIQFQNNGVVDDSQLPKDRFSAERLKGVDSTLKIQPAKLEDSAVYLCASAGQGLTEAFFGQGTRLTVV.

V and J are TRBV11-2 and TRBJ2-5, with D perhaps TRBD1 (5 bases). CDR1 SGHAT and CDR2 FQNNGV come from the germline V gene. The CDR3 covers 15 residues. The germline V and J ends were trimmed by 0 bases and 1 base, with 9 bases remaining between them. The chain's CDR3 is CASSLDGAAQETQYF. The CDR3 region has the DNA TGTGCCAGCAGCTTAGATGGGGCGGCCCAAGAGACCCAGTACTTC.

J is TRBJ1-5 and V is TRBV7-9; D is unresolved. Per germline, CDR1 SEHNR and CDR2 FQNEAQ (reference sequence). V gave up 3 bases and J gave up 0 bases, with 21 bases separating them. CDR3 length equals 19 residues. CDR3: CASSFLWQRLTYSNQPQHF. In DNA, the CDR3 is TGTGCCAGCAGCTTCTTGTGGCAGAGGCTAACCTATAGCAATCAGCCCCAGCATTTT. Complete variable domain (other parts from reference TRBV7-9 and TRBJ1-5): DTGVSQNPRHKITKRGQNVTFRCDPISEHNRLYWYRQTLGQGPEFLTYFQNEAQLEKSRLLSDRFSAERPKGSFSTLEIQRTEQGDSAMYLCASSFLWQRLTYSNQPQHFGDGTRLSIL.

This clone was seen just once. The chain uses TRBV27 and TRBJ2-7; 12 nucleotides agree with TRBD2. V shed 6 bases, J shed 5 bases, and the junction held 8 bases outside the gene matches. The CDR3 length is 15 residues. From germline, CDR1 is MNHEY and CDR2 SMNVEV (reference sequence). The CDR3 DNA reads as TGTGCCAGCAGCCCTAGCGGGAGGGCCATCGACGAGCAGTACTTC. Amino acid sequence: CASSPSGRAIDEQYF.

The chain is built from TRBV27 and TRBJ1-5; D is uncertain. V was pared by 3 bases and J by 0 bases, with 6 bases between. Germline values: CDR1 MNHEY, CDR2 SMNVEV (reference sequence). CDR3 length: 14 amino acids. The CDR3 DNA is TGTGCCAGCAGTTTCTTAGATAGCAATCAGCCCCAGCATTTT. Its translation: CASSFLDSNQPQHF.

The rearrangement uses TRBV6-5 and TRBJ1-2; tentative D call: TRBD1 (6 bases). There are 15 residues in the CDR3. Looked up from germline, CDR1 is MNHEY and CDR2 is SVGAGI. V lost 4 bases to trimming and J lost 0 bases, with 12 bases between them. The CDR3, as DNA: TGTGCCAGCAGTTCCCGGACAGCAGCTAACTATGGCTACACCTTC. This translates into CASSSRTAANYGYTF.

In DNA, the CDR3 is TGTGCCAGCTCACTCGCGGGACGCAGCAACGAGCAGTACTTC. Translating gives CASSLAGRSNEQYF. The genes are TRBV18 and TRBJ2-7, with D perhaps TRBD2 (6 bases). Between the trimmed V and J ends, which lost 4 bases and 5 bases, there was a span of 15 bases. Germline V CDR1 and CDR2: KGHSH, LQKENI. This CDR3 region has 14 residues.

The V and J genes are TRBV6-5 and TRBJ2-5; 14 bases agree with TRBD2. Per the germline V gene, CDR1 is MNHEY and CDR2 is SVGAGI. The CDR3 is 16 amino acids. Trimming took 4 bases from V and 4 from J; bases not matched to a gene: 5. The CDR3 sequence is CASSSGLAGAGETQYF. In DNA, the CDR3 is TGTGCCAGCAGTTCGGGACTAGCGGGAGCCGGAGAGACCCAGTACTTC.

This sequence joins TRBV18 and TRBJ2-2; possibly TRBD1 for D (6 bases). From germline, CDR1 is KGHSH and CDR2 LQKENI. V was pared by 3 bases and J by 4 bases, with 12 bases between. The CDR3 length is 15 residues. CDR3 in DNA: TGTGCCAGCTCACCCAACTGGGACACCACCGGGGAGCTGTTTTTT. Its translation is CASSPNWDTTGELFF. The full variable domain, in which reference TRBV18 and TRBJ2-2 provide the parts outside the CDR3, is NAGVMQNPRHLVRRRGQEARLRCSPMKGHSHVYWYRQLPEEGLKFMVYLQKENIIDESGMPKERFSAEFPKEGPSILRIQQVVRGDSAAYFCASSPNWDTTGELFFGEGSRLTVL.